This T cell receptor (beta chain) was sequenced for a study of shared clonotypes between healthy human individuals (TCRdb year 2020). For the wider study: Three men and two women, aged 18 to 49 years, made up the cohort. For each donor, CD4 naive and CD4 memory were each run on three plates, CD8 naive on two plates, and CD8 memory on one plate. The study deeply sequenced blood TCR repertoires of five healthy adults to estimate repertoire size and the extent of clonotype sharing between individuals. To increase sequencing depth and limit assay-specific biases, TCR repertoire library preparation and sequencing were carried out by different laboratories using diverse techniques. Leukapheresis yielded between about 0.9 and 10 billion PBMCs per donor.

Points on this clone: This clone's antigen is unknown. No quality values exist for individual bases; no much larger clone is one base distant.

TCR CDR3 regions were amplified from genomic DNA by multiplex PCR using the deep immunoSEQ assay. Extracted genomic DNA from each cell subset was spread evenly across all wells of several immunoSEQ 96-well plates, with each plate serving as a replicate. Each replicate PCR for sorted subsets received 150 to 250 ng genomic DNA, equal to tens of thousands of T cell genomes. The purified libraries were quantified using a Qubit 3.0 fluorometer, sized with a Bioanalyzer 2100, and then quantified again using the KAPA Library Quantification kit. A separate single-read 150-cycle Illumina NextSeq 550 flow cell was used to sequence each immunoSEQ 96-well plate. Regarding the original processing steps: Because the immunoSEQ output included only junctional sequences and no quality scores, the filtering could not be the same as the filtering used for full-length reads. Sequences were annotated with PyIR, a Python wrapper for IgBLAST v1.9, and V/J genes and CDR3 were assigned using IMGT germline references. Reads with weak V/J assignments (E-value above 1e-6), missing CDR3, stop codons, out-of-frame junctions, or ambiguous translated residues were removed. V3J clonotypes were defined as sequences sharing the same inferred V gene, J gene, and CDR3 amino acid sequence. Percentage overlap between repertoires was computed as shared unique clonotypes divided by the size of the smaller repertoire. Richness of each repertoire was evaluated using RTK rarefaction, the Chao1 estimator, and Recon v2.1 estimates of unobserved clonotypes. For all TCRbeta clonotypes obtained by the gDNA method from four donors, generation probabilities were computed with OLGA. Not all clones reach the TCRdb copy of this immuneACCESS table, which keeps in-frame sequences only. Checked studies attribute under half of the gap to unresolved V genes and leave the rest unexplained. The V and J calls and clone size are taken from that table; D and trimming were inferred from the DNA. The sample data list roughly 700,000 clones, and roughly 70% of these were observed just once. The ten top clones hold 1.5% to 2% of the sample.

Healthy HIV-negative adults with no recently reported acute infections or vaccinations were included as donors. Every donor was a Caucasian adult residing in Nashville, Tennessee, USA. CD4+ T cells were enriched by magnetic negative selection; naive cells were then positively selected on CD45RA, and the negative fraction formed the memory subset. Blood was obtained by leukapheresis, after which PBMCs were separated by Ficoll-Histopaque density gradient centrifugation and cryopreserved in liquid nitrogen vapor phase. Analytical flow cytometry was used to check the purity and quantity of each magnetically sorted T cell population. Each sorted fraction had its genomic DNA isolated and then quantified by UV absorbance on a Nanodrop 2000c. What the work shows at the level of the full study, not this receptor alone: Sharing across four donors was observed for approximately 5% of naive CD4, 3% to 4% of naive CD8, 2% to 2.5% of memory CD4, and about 0.39% of memory CD8 clonotypes. Naive subsets generally had larger estimated clonotype richness than memory subsets. Pairwise subsampling led to the expectation that sequencing depth would affect the degree of clonotype sharing among donors. Incomplete sequencing was indicated by rarefaction of sorted-subset datasets, despite the large sequencing depth. Sampling was restricted to blood, and TCR repertoires in tissues likely differ from the TCR repertoires found in blood. Compared with non-shared clonotypes, clonotypes shared by all four sorted-subset donors had higher generation probabilities. The genetic and exposure-history diversity represented was limited by the small number of donors.

According to the germline V gene (reference sequence), CDR1 reads SEHNR and CDR2 reads FQNEAQ. Spanning cysteine to phenylalanine, the CDR3 consists of 15 amino acids. Only the CDR3 DNA is retained, 45 bases long and in frame from the first base. Between the V and J ends, shortened by 0 bases and 5 bases respectively, the junction contains 13 bases. This clonotype was sampled from a young woman in good health. The V and J segments used are TRBV7-9 and TRBJ2-5, with the D gene not confidently named. Source material: memory CD4+ T cells sorted from blood. The cell subset or site tag for this specimen amounts to: CD45RA-negative fraction. The DNA reads TGTGCCAGCAGCTTAGCGTCGGTAACTGGGGAGACCCAGTACTTC. Its coded protein is CASSLASVTGETQYF.